The rows below give T cell receptor beta chains drawn from one sample of a study of blood T cells in healthy people across ages. MiXCR was run by TCRdb on the 5' RACE reads, yielding one entry per CDR3 protein. The data show 450,000 to 700,000 distinct CDR3 sequences, 27% seen once. The sample taken for sequencing was blood. These receptors originate from a woman in her seventies in good health. Each CDR3 is given with its conserved first and last residue. D genes are given only for firm matches. Expanded clones get a size class; other rows say once, few or many, or leave the size out.

V	D	size	J	CDR3	DNA
TRBV28	TRBD2	-	TRBJ2-3	CASSNPGTSGEHTQYF	TGTGCCAGCAGTAACCCCGGGACTAGCGGAGAGCATACGCAGTATTTT
TRBV11-2	TRBD1	-	TRBJ2-5	CASSFTGRDRGAF	TGTGCCAGCAGCTTCACCGGCCGGGACAGGGGAGCCTTC
TRBV6-6	TRBD1	few	TRBJ1-2	CASSYGGQGQGYTF	TGTGCCAGCAGTTACGGGGGACAGGGTCAGGGCTACACCTTC
TRBV20-1	-	-	TRBJ1-1	CSARAPGWDTEAFF	TGCAGTGCTAGAGCCCCCGGGTGGGACACTGAAGCTTTCTTT
TRBV12-3/TRBV12-4	TRBD1	-	TRBJ1-2	CASSSGGALGYTF	TGTGCCAGCAGTTCAGGGGGGGCTCTTGGCTACACCTTC
TRBV27	-	few	TRBJ2-1	CATRMYNEQFF	TGTGCCACCAGAATGTACAATGAGCAGTTCTTC
TRBV12-3/TRBV12-4	-	few	TRBJ2-5	CASSLGSAGETQYF	TGTGCCAGCAGTTTAGGTAGCGCCGGGGAGACCCAGTACTTC
TRBV5-1	TRBD2	-	TRBJ2-4	CASSLVVAGRAGNIQYF	TGCGCCAGCAGCTTGGTTGTAGCGGGGAGAGCCGGAAACATTCAGTACTTC
TRBV27	-	few	TRBJ1-3	CASSNQGIGNTIYF	TGTGCCAGCAGCAACCAGGGTATTGGAAACACCATATATTTT
TRBV12-5	-	few	TRBJ2-5	CASGPQGSFGETQYF	TGTGCTAGTGGTCCTCAGGGTTCCTTCGGTGAGACCCAGTACTTC
TRBV20-1	-	few	TRBJ1-4	CSARGGKEKLFF	TGCAGTGCTAGAGGAGGGAAAGAAAAACTGTTTTTT
TRBV7-2	TRBD2	-	TRBJ2-3	CASSFRPTLAEFTDTQYF	TGTGCCAGCAGCTTCCGCCCAACACTAGCGGAGTTCACAGATACGCAGTATTTT
TRBV7-9	TRBD1	-	TRBJ2-5	CASSFWDRPQETQYF	TGTGCCAGCAGCTTTTGGGACAGGCCACAAGAGACCCAGTACTTC
TRBV20-1	TRBD1	few	TRBJ2-5	CSARPQGAWETQYF	TGCAGTGCTAGACCCCAGGGGGCATGGGAGACCCAGTACTTC
TRBV12-3/TRBV12-4	-	-	TRBJ2-5	CASSLERSGTQYF	TGTGCCAGCAGTTTAGAACGCTCAGGGACCCAGTACTTC
TRBV27	-	-	TRBJ2-5	CASRSLAIRETQYF	TGTGCCAGCAGGAGCCTAGCGATCAGAGAGACCCAGTACTTC
TRBV3-1	-	-	TRBJ2-7	CASSRELADYEQYF	TGTGCCAGCAGCCGCGAACTTGCAGACTACGAGCAGTACTTC
TRBV5-1	-	-	TRBJ2-5	CASSSDPPTGGETQYF	TGCGCCAGCAGCTCCGACCCACCGACAGGAGGGGAGACCCAGTACTTC
TRBV12-3/TRBV12-4	TRBD1	few	TRBJ1-2	CASSARDRGPYGYTF	TGTGCCAGCAGTGCCCGGGACAGGGGGCCCTATGGCTACACCTTC
TRBV12-3/TRBV12-4	TRBD1	-	TRBJ2-6	CASSRHRGRGSGANVLTF	TGTGCCAGCAGCCGTCACAGGGGGCGCGGCTCTGGGGCCAACGTCCTGACTTTC
TRBV6-1	TRBD1	-	TRBJ1-1	CASSAEGRGREAFF	TGTGCCAGCAGTGCCGAAGGAAGGGGGCGGGAAGCTTTCTTT
TRBV11-2	-	few	TRBJ1-6	CASSPSPNSPLHF	TGTGCCAGCAGCCCATCCCCTAATTCACCCCTCCACTTT
TRBV11-2	-	many	TRBJ2-5	CASSPHLEQYF	TGTGCCAGCAGCCCGCATCTTGAGCAGTACTTC
TRBV5-1	TRBD2	few	TRBJ2-3	CASSSATSDTDTQYF	TGCGCCAGCAGCTCAGCGACTAGCGACACAGATACGCAGTATTTT
TRBV9	TRBD2	-	TRBJ2-1	CASSVFLAGESGEQFF	TGTGCCAGCAGCGTATTCCTAGCGGGGGAATCAGGGGAGCAGTTCTTC
TRBV7-9	TRBD1	-	TRBJ2-1	CASSRGRTYNEQFF	TGTGCCAGCAGCAGGGGGCGCACGTACAATGAGCAGTTCTTC
TRBV7-3	-	many	TRBJ2-2	CASSPGPGELFF	TGTGCCAGCAGCCCGGGTCCCGGGGAGCTGTTTTTT
TRBV5-4	-	-	TRBJ2-5	CASSGLNRDQTQYF	TGTGCCAGCAGCGGACTGAACAGGGATCAGACCCAGTACTTC
TRBV4-2	-	few	TRBJ1-4	CASSQQEGVGGKLFF	TGTGCCAGCAGCCAACAGGAGGGGGTTGGTGGAAAACTGTTTTTT
TRBV4-3	-	few	TRBJ1-2	CASTQGSGGYTF	TGCGCCAGCACACAGGGATCGGGTGGCTACACCTTC
TRBV7-2	-	few	TRBJ1-2	CASSLTPGDGYTF	TGTGCCAGCAGCTTAACGCCGGGGGATGGCTACACCTTC
TRBV7-9	-	few	TRBJ1-2	CASSFDGGVYGYTF	TGTGCCAGCAGCTTTGACGGGGGGGTCTATGGCTACACCTTC
TRBV5-1	-	few	TRBJ1-3	CASSLSGTSGNTIYF	TGCGCCAGCAGCTTGAGCGGGACCTCTGGAAACACCATATATTTT
TRBV18	TRBD2	-	TRBJ2-7	CASSPRTSGEAEQYF	TGTGCCAGCTCACCACGAACTAGCGGGGAAGCCGAGCAGTACTTC
TRBV4-2	-	-	TRBJ2-1	CASSQDSSYNEQFF	TGTGCCAGCAGCCAAGATAGCTCCTACAATGAGCAGTTCTTC
TRBV7-2	-	few	TRBJ2-5	CASSARDKTAETQYF	TGTGCCAGCAGCGCCCGGGACAAAACGGCGGAGACCCAGTACTTC
TRBV5-1	-	-	TRBJ2-5	CASSLVGYSEETQYF	TGCGCCAGCAGCTTGGTAGGGTATAGCGAAGAGACCCAGTACTTC
TRBV27	TRBD2	few	TRBJ2-3	CASSSRRLAGDTQYF	TGTGCCAGCAGTTCTCGGAGACTAGCGGGTGATACGCAGTATTTT
TRBV4-3	TRBD2	-	TRBJ2-3	CASSQATSADTQYF	TGCGCCAGCAGCCAGGCAACTAGCGCAGATACGCAGTATTTT
TRBV5-5	-	few	TRBJ2-2	CASSLDLNIGELFF	TGTGCCAGCAGCTTGGACTTGAACATCGGGGAGCTGTTTTTT
TRBV20-1	-	-	TRBJ2-3	CSSRSTDTQYF	TGCAGTTCCCGGAGCACAGATACGCAGTATTTT
TRBV5-1	TRBD1	-	TRBJ2-1	CASSQSGTDIYNEQFF	TGCGCCAGCAGCCAGTCCGGGACAGATATATACAATGAGCAGTTCTTC
TRBV9	-	-	TRBJ2-3	CASSPEGGSIPGDTQYF	TGTGCCAGCAGCCCTGAGGGCGGGTCCATTCCAGGGGATACGCAGTATTTT
TRBV5-1	TRBD1	-	TRBJ2-2	CASSLASGGFAGELFF	TGCGCCAGCAGCTTGGCGTCAGGGGGCTTCGCCGGGGAGCTGTTTTTT
TRBV7-2	-	few	TRBJ1-3	CASSFRVLSGNTIYF	TGTGCCAGCAGCTTCAGGGTCCTCTCTGGAAACACCATATATTTT
TRBV6-1	-	-	TRBJ2-3	CASIYLSGFTDTQYF	TGTGCCAGCATTTACCTGAGCGGTTTCACAGATACGCAGTATTTT
TRBV12-3/TRBV12-4	-	-	TRBJ1-5	CASSLSTVNQPQHF	TGTGCCAGCAGTCTATCTACCGTGAATCAGCCCCAGCATTTT
TRBV3-1	-	-	TRBJ1-4	CASSQDLGGEKLFF	TGTGCCAGCAGCCAGGATCTGGGTGGTGAAAAACTGTTTTTT
TRBV2	-	few	TRBJ2-5	CASSEYRSTQYF	TGTGCCAGCAGTGAATATAGGTCCACCCAGTACTTC
TRBV6-2/TRBV6-3	TRBD2	-	TRBJ2-2	CASSYSASGAMFF	TGTGCCAGCAGTTACTCGGCTAGCGGGGCAATGTTTTTT
TRBV7-9	-	once	TRBJ1-4	CASSSSQGTEKLFF	TGTGCCAGCAGCTCAAGCCAAGGGACGGAAAAACTGTTTTTT